The sequence of this T cell receptor beta chain was determined in a study of naive and memory T cell subsets. V dropped 5 bases and J dropped 2 bases, with 13 bases sitting between them. The germline CDR1 and CDR2 sequences are SGHAT and FQNNGV. CDR3 length equals 15 residues. An equimolar mix of two oligonucleotides served as the beta constant-region primer for TRBC1 and TRBC2. In TCRdb, the UMI-ligation and nested PCR reads were re-called with MiXCR into one record per CDR3 protein. Seen here are 19,000 or so distinct CDR3 sequences, about 10% observed once, and the top ten hold 15% to 20%. Points from the study as a whole: TCR abundance followed a power law differing between naive and memory subsets. Diversity fell and Gini index rose from naive through CM, EM, EMRA.

For this clonotype: The antigen is not known.

Sequential positive selection took CD4 T cells first, then CD8 T cells. Cells stained for CD3, CD4, CD8, CD45RA, CD27 and viability were sorted into four CD45RA/CD27 subsets. The sample comprised central memory CD8+ T cells from blood. The sequence was obtained from a human donor in good health. The V call is TRBV11-2, the J call TRBJ2-1; no clear D gene. The CDR3 is CASSLRAGTYNEQFF. For the CDR3, the DNA is TGTGCCAGCAGCCTCCGCGCAGGTACCTACAATGAGCAGTTCTTC.